This T cell receptor (beta chain) was obtained from a study of CXCR3-negative and CXCR3-positive naive CD8 T cells. Study at large: With about 1.5 +/- 0.3 million reads per library, the TRB reads numbered around 140 million in total.

The TRB cDNA libraries were prepared by 5' RACE with UMI labels. From the 5' RACE reads, TCRdb lists one entry per CDR3 protein and no DNA. This sample's table reports 150,000 or so distinct CDR3 sequences. The sequence was collected from a human donor in good health. Some clones in this sample may be carry-over from other donors' samples. Sequenced: naive CXCR3- CD8+ T cells from blood. Subset: CD45RO-CCR7+CD27+CD95- naive CD8+ T cells lacking CXCR3 (TNR3-).

CDR3 protein: CASSQLTTAFTGELFF. The chain has TRBV28 and TRBJ2-2; the D call from TCRdb, TRBD1, cannot be confirmed without DNA. Germline V gives CDR1 MDHEN, CDR2 SYDVKM. The CDR3 has 16 amino acids.